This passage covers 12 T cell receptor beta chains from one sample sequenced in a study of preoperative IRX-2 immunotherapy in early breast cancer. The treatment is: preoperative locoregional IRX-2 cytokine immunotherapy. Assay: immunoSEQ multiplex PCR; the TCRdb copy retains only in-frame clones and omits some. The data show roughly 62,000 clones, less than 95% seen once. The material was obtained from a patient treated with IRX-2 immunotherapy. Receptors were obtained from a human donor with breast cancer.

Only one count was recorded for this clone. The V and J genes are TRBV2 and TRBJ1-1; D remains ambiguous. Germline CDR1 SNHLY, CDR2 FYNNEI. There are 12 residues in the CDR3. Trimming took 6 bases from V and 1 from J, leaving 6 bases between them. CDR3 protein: CASSQQNTEAFF. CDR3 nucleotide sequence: TGTGCCAGCAGCCAACAGAACACTGAAGCTTTCTTT.

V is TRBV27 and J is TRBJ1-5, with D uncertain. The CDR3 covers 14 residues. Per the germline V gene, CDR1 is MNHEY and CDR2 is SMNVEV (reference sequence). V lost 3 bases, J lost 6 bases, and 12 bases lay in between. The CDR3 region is CASSFSQVFQPQHF. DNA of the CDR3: TGTGCCAGCAGTTTTTCCCAGGTTTTTCAGCCCCAGCATTTT.

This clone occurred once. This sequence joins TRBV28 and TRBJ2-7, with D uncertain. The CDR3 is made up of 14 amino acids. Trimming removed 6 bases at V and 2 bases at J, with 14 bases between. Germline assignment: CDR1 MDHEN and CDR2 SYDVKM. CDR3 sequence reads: CASSPLGSAYEQYF. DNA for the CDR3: TGTGCCAGCAGCCCCCTCGGAAGCGCCTACGAGCAGTACTTC. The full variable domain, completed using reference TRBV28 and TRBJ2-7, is DVKVTQSSRYLVKRTGEKVFLECVQDMDHENMFWYRQDPGLGLRLIYFSYDVKMKEKGDIPEGYSVSREKKERFSLILESASTNQTSMYLCASSPLGSAYEQYFGPGTRLTVT.

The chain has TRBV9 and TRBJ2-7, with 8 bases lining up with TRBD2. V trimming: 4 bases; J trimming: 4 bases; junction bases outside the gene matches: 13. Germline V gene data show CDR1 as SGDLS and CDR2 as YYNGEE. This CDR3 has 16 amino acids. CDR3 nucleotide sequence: TGTGCCAGCAGCCCCGTGGGGGGGGCGGGGGGATACGAGCAGTACTTC. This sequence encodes CASSPVGGAGGYEQYF.

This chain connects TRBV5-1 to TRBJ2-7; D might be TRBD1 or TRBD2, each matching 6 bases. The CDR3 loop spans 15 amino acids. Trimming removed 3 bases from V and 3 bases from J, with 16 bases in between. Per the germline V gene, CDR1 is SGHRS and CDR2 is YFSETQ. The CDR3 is CASSSSVGGGYEQYF. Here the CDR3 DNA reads TGCGCCAGCAGCTCCTCCGTAGGAGGGGGCTACGAGCAGTACTTC.

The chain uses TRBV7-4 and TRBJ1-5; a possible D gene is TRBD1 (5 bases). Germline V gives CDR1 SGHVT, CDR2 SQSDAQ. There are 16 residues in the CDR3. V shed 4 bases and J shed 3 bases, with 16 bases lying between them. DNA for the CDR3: TGTGCCAGCAGCTCCCAGGAGGTAGGGGACAATCAGCCCCAGCATTTT. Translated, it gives CASSSQEVGDNQPQHF.

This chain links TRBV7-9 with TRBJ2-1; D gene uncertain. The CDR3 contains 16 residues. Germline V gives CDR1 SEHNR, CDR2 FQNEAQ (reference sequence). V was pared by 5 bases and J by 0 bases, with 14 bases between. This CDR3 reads CASSLPTQYSYNEQFF. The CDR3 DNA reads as TGTGCCAGCAGCCTCCCAACTCAATACTCCTACAATGAGCAGTTCTTC.

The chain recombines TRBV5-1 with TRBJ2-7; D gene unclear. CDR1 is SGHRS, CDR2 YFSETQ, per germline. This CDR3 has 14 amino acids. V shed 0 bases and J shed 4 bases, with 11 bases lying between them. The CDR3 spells CASSLDTDHYEQYF. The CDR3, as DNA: TGCGCCAGCAGCTTGGATACAGACCATTACGAGCAGTACTTC. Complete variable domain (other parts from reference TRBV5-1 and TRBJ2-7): KAGVTQTPRYLIKTRGQQVTLSCSPISGHRSVSWYQQTPGQGLQFLFEYFSETQRNKGNFPGRFSGRQFSNSRSEMNVSTLELGDSALYLCASSLDTDHYEQYFGPGTRLTVT.

The CDR3 DNA reads TGTGCCAGCAGCTTGGCCCCCGGGGCGCTTCAGCCCCAGCATTTT. Its protein product is CASSLAPGALQPQHF. The V call is TRBV5-5, the J call TRBJ1-5; D is perhaps TRBD1 (5 bases). The V gene's germline CDR1 is SGHKS and CDR2 YYEKEE (reference sequence). CDR3 length equals 15 residues. Trimming removed 0 bases from V and 6 bases from J, with 13 bases in between.

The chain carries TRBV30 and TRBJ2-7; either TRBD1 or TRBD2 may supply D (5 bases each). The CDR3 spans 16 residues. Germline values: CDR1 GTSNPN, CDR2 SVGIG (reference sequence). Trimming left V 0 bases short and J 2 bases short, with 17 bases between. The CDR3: CAWSVLRGVRAYEQYF. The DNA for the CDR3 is TGTGCCTGGAGTGTACTACGAGGGGTTAGGGCCTACGAGCAGTACTTC.

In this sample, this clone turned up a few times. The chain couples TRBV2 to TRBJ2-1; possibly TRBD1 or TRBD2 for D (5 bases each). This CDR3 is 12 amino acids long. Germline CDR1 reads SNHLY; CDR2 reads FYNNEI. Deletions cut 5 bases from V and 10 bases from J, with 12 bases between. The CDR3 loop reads CASSNGGHEQFF. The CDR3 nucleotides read TGTGCCAGCAGTAACGGAGGACACGAGCAGTTCTTC.

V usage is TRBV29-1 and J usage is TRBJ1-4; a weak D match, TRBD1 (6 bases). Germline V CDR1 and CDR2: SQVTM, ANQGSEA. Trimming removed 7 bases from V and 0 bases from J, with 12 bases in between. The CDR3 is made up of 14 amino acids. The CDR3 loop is CSATGLPTNEKLFF. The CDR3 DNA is TGCAGCGCAACAGGGCTGCCAACTAATGAAAAACTGTTTTTT.